This TCR beta chain came from a study of long-term antiretroviral therapy in people with HIV. Whole-study results and caveats: HIV repertoires showed narrower CDR3 length ranges than controls.

Sequencing relied on immunoSEQ assay v3.0, run at survey level. Libraries were prepared by immunoSEQ multiplex PCR; TCRdb keeps only in-frame clonotypes and omits some of them. The sample holds about 28,000 clones, roughly 83% seen once. V dropped 0 bases and J dropped 2 bases, with 15 bases sitting between them. This CDR3 has 16 amino acids. Germline V gives CDR1 SGHRS, CDR2 YFSETQ. Per donor, at least one pre-ART and at least two post-ART PBMC samples were obtained. Details on this clone: The antigen is unknown.

The chain joins TRBV5-1 to TRBJ2-7; a possible D gene is TRBD1 (7 bases). The sequence derives from a young man with HIV. Sample: unsorted PBMCs, taken 2.8 years after starting antiretroviral therapy. The CDR3 region has the DNA TGCGCCAGCAGCTTGGATGGGGGGACAGTGACCTACGAGCAGTACTTC. This sequence encodes CASSLDGGTVTYEQYF.